This T cell receptor (beta chain) was identified during a study of T cells in Graves' hyperthyroidism and ophthalmopathy. TCR beta CDR3 regions were amplified from RNA. First-round RT-PCR with HTBI primers amplified the TCR CDR3 region. TCRdb processed the multiplex PCR reads anew with MiXCR; each CDR3 protein has one entry. The sample has about 550,000 distinct CDR3 sequences, roughly 20% seen once. Germline CDR1 is GTSNPN and CDR2 is SVGIG (reference sequence). This CDR3 is 13 amino acids long. The V and J ends lost 3 bases and 6 bases respectively, with 12 bases between them. This clonotype was picked up many times. Its cognate antigen is unknown. Study-wide points: In validation, the model predicted ophthalmopathy. These predictions came a median about 6.5 months before onset.

This TCR came from a man younger than 35 with Graves' hyperthyroidism. This chain connects TRBV30 to TRBJ1-5, with D perhaps TRBD1 (6 bases). Sequencing used blood. CDR3 sequence (DNA): TGTGCCTGGAGGGGGCAGGGGAGTCAGCCCCAGCATTTT. This codes for CAWRGQGSQPQHF.